These 13 T cell receptor beta chains came from one sample sequenced in a study of blood T cell repertoires in COVID-19. Profiled with immunoSEQ multiplex PCR; TCRdb holds only in-frame clones, not every one. This sample has around 100,000 clones, with 65% to 75% found just once. Sequenced: peripheral blood. The source is a man aged 80 or over with acute or convalescent COVID-19.

The chain has TRBV18 and TRBJ1-1, with 9 bases fitting TRBD1. Germline values: CDR1 KGHSH, CDR2 LQKENI. Trimming cost V 6 bases and J 1 base; bases outside gene matches: 9. The CDR3 spans 16 residues. The DNA for the CDR3 is TGTGCCAGCTCCACAGAGGGACAGGGCAAGAACACTGAAGCTTTCTTT. Translation gives CASSTEGQGKNTEAFF. The full variable domain, rest sourced from reference TRBV18 and TRBJ1-1, is NAGVMQNPRHLVRRRGQEARLRCSPMKGHSHVYWYRQLPEEGLKFMVYLQKENIIDESGMPKERFSAEFPKEGPSILRIQQVVRGDSAAYFCASSTEGQGKNTEAFFGQGTRLTVV.

J is TRBJ2-7 and V is TRBV27; tentative D call: TRBD1 (5 bases). The CDR3 runs 15 residues. With 1 base removed from V and 1 base from J, the gap between germline ends came to 11 bases. The germline gives CDR1 MNHEY, CDR2 SMNVEV (reference sequence). CDR3 DNA sequence: TGTGCCAGCAGTTTATTAAGAAGGGGTTCCTACGAGCAGTACTTC. It is translated as CASSLLRRGSYEQYF.

The chain couples TRBV7-9 to TRBJ2-2, with a possible D match to TRBD2 (6 bases). Trimming shortened V by 4 bases and J by 3 bases, and 9 bases separated the two germline ends. The CDR3 extends over 14 amino acids. The V gene's germline CDR1 is SEHNR and CDR2 FQNEAQ (reference sequence). The CDR3 nucleotides read TGTGCCAGCAGCTCGCAGCGGGACACCGGGGAGCTGTTTTTT. Translation: CASSSQRDTGELFF.

The rearrangement joins TRBV28 to TRBJ2-2; TRBD2 matches 9 bases. This CDR3 has 18 residues. CDR1 is MDHEN and CDR2 is SYDVKM in the germline V gene. The trim removed 5 bases at V and 0 bases at J, leaving 10 bases unmatched. CDR3 nucleotides: TGTGCCAGCAGTGGGGCTCTAGCGGGGCGACCGAACACCGGGGAGCTGTTTTTT. Residues: CASSGALAGRPNTGELFF.

J is TRBJ2-1 and V is TRBV18, with a possible D match to TRBD1 (5 bases). Trimming left V 3 bases short and J 7 bases short, with 16 bases between. Looked up from germline, CDR1 is KGHSH and CDR2 is LQKENI. The CDR3 totals 15 residues. The CDR3, as DNA: TGTGCCAGCTCACCCCGCCAGGACAAGGGGAATGAGCAGTTCTTC. Protein: CASSPRQDKGNEQFF.

This chain uses TRBV28 with TRBJ2-5; D may be TRBD2 (6 bases). The CDR3 sequence is 12 residues long. V was trimmed by 7 bases and J by 7 bases, leaving 13 bases between them. From germline, CDR1 is MDHEN and CDR2 SYDVKM. The CDR3 loop is CASTRPGGTQYF. CDR3 nucleotides: TGTGCCAGCACTAGACCCGGGGGGACCCAGTACTTC.

This clone was observed once. The chain couples TRBV4-3 to TRBJ1-2; TRBD1 matches at 7 bases. V lost 1 base, J lost 7 bases, and 6 bases stayed unmatched. This CDR3 is 14 amino acids long. The germline V gene encodes CDR1 LGHNA and CDR2 YSLEER. The CDR3 nucleotides read TGCGCCAGCAGCCAAGCAGGGGGTTCTTCTGGCTACACCTTC. Amino acids: CASSQAGGSSGYTF.

The chain links TRBV7-2 to TRBJ2-1; 8 nucleotides agree with TRBD2. The CDR3 length is 16 residues. Germline V CDR1 and CDR2: SGHTA, FQGNSA. V shed 0 bases, J shed 6 bases, and the junction held 7 bases outside the gene matches. This CDR3 is CASSLAGAGVANEQFF. The CDR3 coding sequence is TGTGCCAGCAGCTTAGCGGGAGCGGGAGTGGCCAATGAGCAGTTCTTC.

The gene calls are TRBV14 and TRBJ2-7, with a possible D match to TRBD1 (5 bases). Germline V gives CDR1 SGHDN, CDR2 FVKESK. The CDR3 loop spans 14 amino acids. V lost 4 bases and J lost 0, with 10 bases in between. CDR3 sequence (DNA): TGTGCCAGCAGCCTAAGACAGATCTCCTACGAGCAGTACTTC. Translation: CASSLRQISYEQYF.

This clone was seen ten or more times. J is TRBJ2-1 and V is TRBV7-6, with D tentatively TRBD2 (6 bases). Per germline, CDR1 SGHVS and CDR2 FNYEAQ. The CDR3 has 16 residues. V was pared by 1 base and J by 0 bases, with 10 bases between. Here the CDR3 reads CASSLDAGSSYNEQFF. The CDR3, as DNA: TGTGCCAGCAGCTTAGATGCGGGAAGCTCCTACAATGAGCAGTTCTTC. Full variable domain (remainder filled in from reference TRBV7-6 and TRBJ2-1): GAGVSQSPRYKVTKRGQDVALRCDPISGHVSLYWYRQALGQGPEFLTYFNYEAQQDKSGLPNDRFSAERPEGSISTLTIQRTEQRDSAMYRCASSLDAGSSYNEQFFGPGTRLTVL.

The chain recombines TRBV6-4 with TRBJ2-3; 9 positions agree with TRBD1. The CDR3 covers 13 residues. The junction had 1 base not matched to a gene; V was cut back by 6 bases and J by 3 bases. Per germline, CDR1 MRHNA and CDR2 SNTAGT. The CDR3: CASRGTGTDTQYF. The CDR3 region has the DNA TGTGCCAGCAGAGGGACAGGGACAGATACGCAGTATTTT.

In DNA, the CDR3 is TGTGCCAGCAGTGATCCGCAGGGGGCGAGAAATGAGCAGTTCTTC. It codes for CASSDPQGARNEQFF. The gene calls are TRBV25-1 and TRBJ2-1; 8 positions agree with TRBD1. V gave up 3 bases and J gave up 7 bases; unmatched junction bases: 8. CDR3 length equals 15 residues. The germline CDR1 and CDR2 sequences are MGHDK and SYGVNS.

The CDR3 region has the DNA TGTGCCACCAGTGATTCGGACAGGTTGGCTTTCTTT. It encodes CATSDSDRLAFF. This sequence joins TRBV24-1 and TRBJ1-1, with 7 positions matching TRBD1. The V gene end was trimmed by 2 bases and the J gene end by 11 bases; junction bases not matched to a gene: 4. Per germline, CDR1 KGHDR and CDR2 SFDVKD. CDR3 length: 12 amino acids.